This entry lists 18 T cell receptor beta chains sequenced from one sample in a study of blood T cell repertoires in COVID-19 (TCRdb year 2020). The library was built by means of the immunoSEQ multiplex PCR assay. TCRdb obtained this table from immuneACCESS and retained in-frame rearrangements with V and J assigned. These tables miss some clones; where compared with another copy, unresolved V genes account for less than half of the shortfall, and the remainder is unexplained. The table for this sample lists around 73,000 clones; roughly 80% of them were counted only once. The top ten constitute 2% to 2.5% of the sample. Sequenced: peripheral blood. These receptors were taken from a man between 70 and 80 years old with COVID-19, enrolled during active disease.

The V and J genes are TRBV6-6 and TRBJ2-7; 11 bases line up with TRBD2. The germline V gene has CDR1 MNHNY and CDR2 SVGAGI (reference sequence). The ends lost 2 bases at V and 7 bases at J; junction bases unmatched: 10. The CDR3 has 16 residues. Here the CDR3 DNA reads TGTGCCAGCAGTTACCCGACTAGCGGGGCGGTGGGGGAGCAGTACTTC. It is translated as CASSYPTSGAVGEQYF.

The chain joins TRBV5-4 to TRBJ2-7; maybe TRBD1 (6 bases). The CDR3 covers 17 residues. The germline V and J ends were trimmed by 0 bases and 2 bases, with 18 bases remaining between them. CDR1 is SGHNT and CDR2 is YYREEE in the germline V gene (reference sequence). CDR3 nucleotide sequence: TGTGCCAGCAGCTTGGTTTATGAGTGGGACACCGCCTACGAGCAGTACTTC. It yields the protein CASSLVYEWDTAYEQYF.

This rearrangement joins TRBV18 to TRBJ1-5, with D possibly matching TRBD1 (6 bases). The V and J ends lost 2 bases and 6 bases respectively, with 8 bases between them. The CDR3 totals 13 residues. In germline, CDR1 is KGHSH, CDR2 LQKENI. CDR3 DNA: TGTGCCAGCTCACCAGACAGGTTTCAGCCCCAGCATTTT. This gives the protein CASSPDRFQPQHF.

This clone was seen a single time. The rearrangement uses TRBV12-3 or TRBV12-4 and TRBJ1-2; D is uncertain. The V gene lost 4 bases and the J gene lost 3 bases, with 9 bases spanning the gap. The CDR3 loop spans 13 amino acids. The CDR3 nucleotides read TGTGCCAGCAGTTCCCTGAGGTACTATGGCTACACCTTC. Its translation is CASSSLRYYGYTF.

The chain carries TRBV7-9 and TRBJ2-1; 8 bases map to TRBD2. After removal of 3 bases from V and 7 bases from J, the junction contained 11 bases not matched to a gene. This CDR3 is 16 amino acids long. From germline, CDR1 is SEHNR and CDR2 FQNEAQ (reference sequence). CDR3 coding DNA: TGTGCCAGCAGCTTTTTACCGGGACTAGAGCGTAATGAGCAGTTCTTC. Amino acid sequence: CASSFLPGLERNEQFF.

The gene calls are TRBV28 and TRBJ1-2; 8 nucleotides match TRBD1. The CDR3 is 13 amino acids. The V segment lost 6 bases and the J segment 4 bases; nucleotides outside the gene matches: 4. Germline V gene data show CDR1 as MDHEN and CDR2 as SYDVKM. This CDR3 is CASRGTGPYGYTF. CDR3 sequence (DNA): TGTGCCAGCAGGGGGACAGGACCCTATGGCTACACCTTC.

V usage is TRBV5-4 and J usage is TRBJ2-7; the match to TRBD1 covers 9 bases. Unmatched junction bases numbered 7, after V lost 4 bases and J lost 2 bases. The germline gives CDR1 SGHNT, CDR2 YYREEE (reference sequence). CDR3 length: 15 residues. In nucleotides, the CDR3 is TGTGCCAGCAGCGACGGGACAGGGACCCCCTACGAGCAGTACTTC. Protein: CASSDGTGTPYEQYF.

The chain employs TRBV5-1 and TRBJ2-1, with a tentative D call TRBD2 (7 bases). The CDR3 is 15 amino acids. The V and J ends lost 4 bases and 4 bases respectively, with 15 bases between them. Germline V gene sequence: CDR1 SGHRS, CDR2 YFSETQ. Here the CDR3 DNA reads TGCGCCAGCAGCGTCACGGGGGGCCAATACAATGAGCAGTTCTTC. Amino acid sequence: CASSVTGGQYNEQFF.

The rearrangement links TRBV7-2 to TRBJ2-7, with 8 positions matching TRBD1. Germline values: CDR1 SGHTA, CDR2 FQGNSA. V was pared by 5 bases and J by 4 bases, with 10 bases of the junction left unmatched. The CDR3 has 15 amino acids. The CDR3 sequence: CASSLSAGGAYEQYF. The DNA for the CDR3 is TGTGCCAGCAGCCTATCGGCAGGGGGCGCATACGAGCAGTACTTC.

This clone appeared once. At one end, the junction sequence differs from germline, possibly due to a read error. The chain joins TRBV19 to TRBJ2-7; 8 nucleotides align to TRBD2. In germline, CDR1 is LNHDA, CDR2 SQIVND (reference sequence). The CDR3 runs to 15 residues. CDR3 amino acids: CASSPGTSGSYGQYF. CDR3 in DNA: TGTGCCAGTAGTCCAGGGACTAGTGGCAGCTACGGGCAGTACTTC.

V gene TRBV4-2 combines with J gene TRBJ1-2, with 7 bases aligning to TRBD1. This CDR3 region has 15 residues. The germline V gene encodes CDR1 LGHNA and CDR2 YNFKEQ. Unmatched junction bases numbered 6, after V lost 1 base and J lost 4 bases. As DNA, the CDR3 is TGTGCCAGCAGCCAAGGGACAGGACACAGCTATGGCTACACCTTC. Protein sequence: CASSQGTGHSYGYTF.

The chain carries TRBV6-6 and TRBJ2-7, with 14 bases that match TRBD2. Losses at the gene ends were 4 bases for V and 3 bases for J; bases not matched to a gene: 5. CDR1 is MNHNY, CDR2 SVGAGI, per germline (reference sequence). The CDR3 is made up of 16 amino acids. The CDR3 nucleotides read TGTGCCAGCAGTTCGACTAGCGGGAGGGACAACTACGAGCAGTACTTC. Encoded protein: CASSSTSGRDNYEQYF.

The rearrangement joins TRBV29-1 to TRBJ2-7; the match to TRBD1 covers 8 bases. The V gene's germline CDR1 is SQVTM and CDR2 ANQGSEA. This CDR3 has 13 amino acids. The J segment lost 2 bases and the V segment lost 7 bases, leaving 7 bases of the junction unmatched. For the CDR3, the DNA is TGCAGCGCCAAGACAGGGGTGGCCTACGAGCAGTACTTC. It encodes CSAKTGVAYEQYF.

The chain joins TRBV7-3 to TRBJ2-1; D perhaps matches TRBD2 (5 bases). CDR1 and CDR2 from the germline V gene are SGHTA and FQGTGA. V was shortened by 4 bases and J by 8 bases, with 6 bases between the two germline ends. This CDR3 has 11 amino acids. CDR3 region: CASSWGDEQFF. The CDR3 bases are TGTGCCAGCAGCTGGGGAGATGAGCAGTTCTTC.

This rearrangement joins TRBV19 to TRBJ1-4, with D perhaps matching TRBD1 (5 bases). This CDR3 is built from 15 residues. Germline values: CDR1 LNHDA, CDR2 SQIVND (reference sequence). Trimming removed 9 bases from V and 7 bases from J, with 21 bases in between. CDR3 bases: TGTGCCAGCAAACGTGGAGCGGGGGTGGGTGAAAAACTGTTTTTT. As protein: CASKRGAGVGEKLFF.

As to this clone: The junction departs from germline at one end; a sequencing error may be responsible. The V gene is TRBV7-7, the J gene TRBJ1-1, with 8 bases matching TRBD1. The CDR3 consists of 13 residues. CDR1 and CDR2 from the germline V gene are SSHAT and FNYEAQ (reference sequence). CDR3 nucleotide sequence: TGTGCTAGCAGTCGGACAGGGTTTACTGAAGCTTTCTTT. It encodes CASSRTGFTEAFF.

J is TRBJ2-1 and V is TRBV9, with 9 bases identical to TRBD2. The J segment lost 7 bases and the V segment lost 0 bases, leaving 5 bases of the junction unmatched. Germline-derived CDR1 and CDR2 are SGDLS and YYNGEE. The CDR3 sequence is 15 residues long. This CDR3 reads CASSVGVSGSNEQFF. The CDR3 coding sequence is TGTGCCAGCAGCGTAGGGGTTAGCGGGAGTAATGAGCAGTTCTTC.

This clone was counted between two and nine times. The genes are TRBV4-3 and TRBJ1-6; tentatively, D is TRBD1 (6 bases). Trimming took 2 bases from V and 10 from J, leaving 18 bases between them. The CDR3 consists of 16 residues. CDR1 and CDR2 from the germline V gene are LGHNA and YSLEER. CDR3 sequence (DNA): TGCGCCAGCAGCCAACACCTGGGGCAGGGGCGCTCACCCCTCCACTTT. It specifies CASSQHLGQGRSPLHF.